Listed here are 12 T cell receptor beta chains from one sample, sequenced in a study of T cells in Graves' hyperthyroidism and ophthalmopathy. From RNA transcripts, TCR beta CDR3 regions were amplified. Initially, a first-round RT-PCR of the TCR CDR3 employed the HTBI primer set. In TCRdb, the multiplex PCR reads were re-called with MiXCR into one record per CDR3 protein. The sample shows 300,000 to 350,000 distinct CDR3 sequences, 18% of them seen only once. The sequencing input was blood. All receptors derive from a middle-aged woman with Graves' ophthalmopathy.

This clonotype has ten or more counts. The chain uses TRBV24-1 and TRBJ2-2, with 7 bases fitting TRBD1. The CDR3 has 14 amino acids. The junction had 3 bases not matched to a gene; V was cut back by 6 bases and J by 3 bases. CDR1 is KGHDR and CDR2 is SFDVKD in the germline V gene. The CDR3 reads CATSKGAYTGELFF. DNA for the CDR3: TGTGCCACCAGTAAGGGGGCCTACACCGGGGAGCTGTTTTTT.

This clonotype was detected many times. J is TRBJ2-7 and V is TRBV11-2, with 7 nucleotides matching TRBD1. Germline assignment: CDR1 SGHAT and CDR2 FQNNGV. Trimming removed 4 bases from V and 5 bases from J; junction bases left unmatched: 14. The CDR3 covers 16 residues. CDR3 loop: CASSSQPGTEANEQYF. The DNA of the CDR3 is TGTGCCAGCAGCTCTCAACCCGGGACAGAGGCGAACGAGCAGTACTTC.

This clonotype has a count of ten or more. The CDR3: CASSLLVSGELFF. CDR3 coding DNA: TGTGCCAGCAGCCTCCTAGTGTCCGGGGAGCTGTTTTTT. The chain is built from TRBV2 and TRBJ2-2; D not certain. The germline CDR1 and CDR2 sequences are SNHLY and FYNNEI. This CDR3 is built from 13 residues. V gave up 6 bases and J gave up 6 bases, with 11 bases separating them.

The chain recombines TRBV28 with TRBJ2-7; D is unclear. This CDR3 has 12 amino acids. The germline V gene has CDR1 MDHEN and CDR2 SYDVKM. V lost 2 bases and J lost 6, with 8 bases in between. CDR3 sequence reads: CASSLNSGEQYF. CDR3 bases: TGTGCCAGCAGTTTAAATTCTGGCGAGCAGTACTTC.

This clonotype was detected many times. The rearrangement joins TRBV11-2 to TRBJ1-2; 7 bases map to TRBD1. Looked up from germline, CDR1 is SGHAT and CDR2 is FQNNGV. Germline trimming cut 5 bases from V and 5 bases from J; bases unmatched to any gene: 11. The CDR3 has 15 amino acids. In nucleotides, the CDR3 is TGTGCCAGCAGCCACACAGAGGGACAGCGTTATGGCTACACCTTC. Its translation: CASSHTEGQRYGYTF.

The chain uses TRBV6-5 and TRBJ2-5, with 10 bases fitting TRBD2. The V gene's germline CDR1 is MNHEY and CDR2 SVGAGI. V was clipped by 0 bases and J by 5 bases; unmatched bases: 9. The CDR3 loop spans 17 amino acids. As DNA, the CDR3 is TGTGCCAGCAGTTACTCGTGGCTAGCGGGAGATGCGGAGACCCAGTACTTC. Translated, it gives CASSYSWLAGDAETQYF.

This clonotype was counted only a few times. V gene TRBV3-1 combines with J gene TRBJ1-2; maybe TRBD1 (5 bases). This CDR3 is built from 14 residues. Germline loops: CDR1 LGHDT, CDR2 YNNKEL (reference sequence). Trimming pared 4 bases from V and 1 base from J, leaving 10 bases between. In nucleotides, the CDR3 is TGTGCCAGCAGCCCGCTGGGGGTTAACTATGGCTACACCTTC. It codes for CASSPLGVNYGYTF.

CDR3 protein: CSAREGRSTNYGYTF. CDR3 coding DNA: TGCAGTGCTAGAGAAGGTCGCTCAACTAACTATGGCTACACCTTC. The rearrangement uses TRBV20-1 and TRBJ1-2; D call uncertain. Looked up from germline, CDR1 is DFQATT and CDR2 is SNEGSKA (reference sequence). The ends were cut back, 0 bases at V and 0 bases at J, with 11 bases in the middle. The CDR3 is 15 residues long.

This clonotype has at least ten counts. The chain combines TRBV27 with TRBJ1-2; no definite D call. This CDR3 contains 11 residues. CDR1 is MNHEY, CDR2 SMNVEV, per germline (reference sequence). V lost 1 base to trimming and J lost 8 bases, with 5 bases between them. The CDR3: CASSLFGGYTF. CDR3 DNA: TGTGCCAGCAGTTTATTCGGAGGCTACACCTTC.

This clonotype showed up just a few times. This chain connects TRBV6-5 to TRBJ2-7; D unresolved. This CDR3 has 12 amino acids. Germline V CDR1 and CDR2: MNHEY, SVGAGI. Trimming cost V 2 bases and J 6 bases, with 8 bases left between them. The CDR3 region has the DNA TGTGCCAGCAGTTACGGACCTAGCGAGCAGTACTTC. This encodes CASSYGPSEQYF.

Of note for this clonotype: A single base separates this from a much larger clone, so it may be a read error. V and J are TRBV29-1 and TRBJ1-1, with TRBD1 matching over 7 bases. The CDR3 consists of 12 residues. Trimming took 4 bases from V and 4 from J; bases not matched to a gene: 3. The germline V gene has CDR1 SQVTM and CDR2 ANQGSEA. The CDR3 loop is CSVVQGSTEAFF. The CDR3 DNA follows: TGCAGCGTTGTACAGGGGTCCACTGAAGCTTTCTTT.

This clonotype has a count of ten or more. V is TRBV27 and J is TRBJ1-1, with D maybe TRBD1 (5 bases). Trimming pared 1 base from V and 1 base from J, leaving 10 bases between. Germline CDR1 MNHEY, CDR2 SMNVEV (reference sequence). The CDR3 contains 15 residues. The chain's CDR3 is CASSLLPDRNTEAFF. The CDR3 DNA sequence: TGTGCCAGCAGTTTATTACCAGACAGGAACACTGAAGCTTTCTTT.